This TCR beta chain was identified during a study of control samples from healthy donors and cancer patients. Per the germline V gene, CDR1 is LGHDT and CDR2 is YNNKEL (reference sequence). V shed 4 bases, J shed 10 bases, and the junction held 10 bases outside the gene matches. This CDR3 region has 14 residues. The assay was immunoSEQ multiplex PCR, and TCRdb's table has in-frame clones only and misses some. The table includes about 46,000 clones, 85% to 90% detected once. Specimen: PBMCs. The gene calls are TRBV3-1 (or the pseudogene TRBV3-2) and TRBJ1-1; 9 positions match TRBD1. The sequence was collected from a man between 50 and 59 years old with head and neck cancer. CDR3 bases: TGTGCCAGCAGCCTCCGGGACAGGGTCGATCGAGCTTTCTTT. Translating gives CASSLRDRVDRAFF.